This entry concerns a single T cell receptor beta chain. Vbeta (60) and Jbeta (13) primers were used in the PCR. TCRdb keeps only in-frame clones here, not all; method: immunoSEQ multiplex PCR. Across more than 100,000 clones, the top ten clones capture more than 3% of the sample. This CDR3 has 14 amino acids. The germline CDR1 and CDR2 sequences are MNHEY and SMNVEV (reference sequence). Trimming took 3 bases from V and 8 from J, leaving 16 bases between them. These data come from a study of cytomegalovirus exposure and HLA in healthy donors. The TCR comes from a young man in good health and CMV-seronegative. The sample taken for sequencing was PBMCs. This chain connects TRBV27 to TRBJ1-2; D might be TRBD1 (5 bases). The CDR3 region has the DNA TGTGCCAGCAGTTTGCGGGGGGAAGCGAGAGGCTACACCTTC. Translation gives CASSLRGEARGYTF.